This T cell receptor (beta chain) stems from a study of cytomegalovirus exposure and HLA in healthy donors. PCR primers comprised 60 Vbeta and 13 Jbeta primers. The data were produced by immunoSEQ multiplex PCR, yet TCRdb's version contains in-frame clones alone and is incomplete. The sample lists 90,000 or so clones, 82% seen once, with roughly 3.4% in the top ten. The germline gives CDR1 MNHNS, CDR2 SASEGT. The V gene end was trimmed by 5 bases and the J gene end by 7 bases; junction bases not matched to a gene: 14. The CDR3 loop spans 15 amino acids. This clone was picked up one time. The chain carries TRBV6-1 and TRBJ2-7; 7 nucleotides align to TRBD2. The sample was PBMCs. This receptor was identified in a man aged 25 to 45 in good health and CMV-seropositive. The CDR3 protein is CASSSLGTITREQYF. The CDR3 coding sequence is TGTGCCAGCAGTTCCCTAGGGACTATTACGAGGGAGCAGTACTTC.